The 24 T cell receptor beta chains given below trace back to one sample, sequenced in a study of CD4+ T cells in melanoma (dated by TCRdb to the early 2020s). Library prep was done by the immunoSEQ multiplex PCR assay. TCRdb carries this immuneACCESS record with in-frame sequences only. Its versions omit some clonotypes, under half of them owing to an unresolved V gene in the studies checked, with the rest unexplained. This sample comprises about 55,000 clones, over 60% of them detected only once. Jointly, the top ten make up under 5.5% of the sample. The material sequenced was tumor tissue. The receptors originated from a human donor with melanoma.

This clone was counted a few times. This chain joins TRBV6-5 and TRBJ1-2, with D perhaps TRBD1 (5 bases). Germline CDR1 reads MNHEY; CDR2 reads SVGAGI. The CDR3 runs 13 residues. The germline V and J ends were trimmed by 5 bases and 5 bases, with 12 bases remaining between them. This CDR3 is CASSTSGFYGYTF. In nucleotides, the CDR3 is TGTGCCAGCAGTACCTCAGGGTTTTATGGCTACACCTTC.

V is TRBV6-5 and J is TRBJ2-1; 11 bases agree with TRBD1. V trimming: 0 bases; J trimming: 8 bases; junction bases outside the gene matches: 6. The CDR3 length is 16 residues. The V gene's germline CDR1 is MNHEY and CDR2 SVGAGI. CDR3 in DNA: TGTGCCAGCAGTTACTCCGGACAGGGGGCAATCGATGAGCAGTTCTTC. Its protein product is CASSYSGQGAIDEQFF.

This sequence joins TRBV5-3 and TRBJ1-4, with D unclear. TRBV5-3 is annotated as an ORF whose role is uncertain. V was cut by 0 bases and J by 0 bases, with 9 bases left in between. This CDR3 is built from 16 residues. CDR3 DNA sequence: TGTGCCAGAAGCTTGGACCGTTACGCAACTAATGAAAAACTGTTTTTT. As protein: CARSLDRYATNEKLFF.

CDR3 sequence: CAISEGTVQHSPLHF. CDR3 sequence (DNA): TGTGCCATCAGTGAAGGGACAGTGCAGCATTCACCCCTCCACTTT. The rearrangement uses TRBV10-3 and TRBJ1-6, with TRBD1 matching over 7 bases. The CDR3 covers 15 residues. Germline-derived CDR1 and CDR2 are ENHRY and SYGVKD. With V trimmed by 3 bases and J by 8 bases, 7 bases remained unmatched.

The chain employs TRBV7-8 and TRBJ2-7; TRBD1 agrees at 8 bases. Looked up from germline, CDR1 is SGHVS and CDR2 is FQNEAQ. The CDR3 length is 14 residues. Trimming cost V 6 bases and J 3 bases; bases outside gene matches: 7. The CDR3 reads CASRPGQANYEQYF. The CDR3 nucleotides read TGTGCCAGCAGACCGGGACAGGCTAACTACGAGCAGTACTTC.

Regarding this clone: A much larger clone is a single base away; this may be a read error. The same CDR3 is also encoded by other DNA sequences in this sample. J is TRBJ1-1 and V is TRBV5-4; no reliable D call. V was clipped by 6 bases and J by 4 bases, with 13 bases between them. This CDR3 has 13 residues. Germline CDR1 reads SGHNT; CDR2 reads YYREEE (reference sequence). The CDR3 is CASNLPGGTEAFF. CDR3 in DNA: TGTGCCAGCAACCTACCAGGAGGCACTGAAGCTTTCTTT.

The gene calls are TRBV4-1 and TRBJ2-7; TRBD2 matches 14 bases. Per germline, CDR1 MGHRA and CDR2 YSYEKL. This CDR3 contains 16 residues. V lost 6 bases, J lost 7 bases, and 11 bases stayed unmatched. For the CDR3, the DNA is TGCGCCAGCAGACTTGAGACTAGCGGGGGGGCCGGGGAGCAGTACTTC. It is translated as CASRLETSGGAGEQYF.

CDR3 sequence reads: CASSPTGVETQYF. The CDR3 DNA is TGTGCCAGCAGCCCTACAGGGGTAGAGACCCAGTACTTC. This sequence joins TRBV7-9 and TRBJ2-5; 7 nucleotides agree with TRBD1. J was trimmed by 4 bases and V by 5 bases; bases with no gene match: 4. This CDR3 is 13 amino acids long. Germline-derived CDR1 and CDR2 are SEHNR and FQNEAQ (reference sequence).

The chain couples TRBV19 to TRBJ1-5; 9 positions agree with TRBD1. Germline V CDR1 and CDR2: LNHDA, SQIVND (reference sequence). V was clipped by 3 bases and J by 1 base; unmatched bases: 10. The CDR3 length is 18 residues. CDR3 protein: CASSIPGQGVVSNQPQHF. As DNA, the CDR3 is TGTGCCAGTAGTATTCCGGGACAGGGAGTCGTAAGCAATCAGCCCCAGCATTTT.

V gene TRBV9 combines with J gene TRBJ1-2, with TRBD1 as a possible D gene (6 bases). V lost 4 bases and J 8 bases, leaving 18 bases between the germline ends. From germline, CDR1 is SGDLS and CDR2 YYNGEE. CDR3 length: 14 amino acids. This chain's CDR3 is CASSPITGTGGYTF. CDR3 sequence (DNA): TGTGCCAGCAGCCCTATCACAGGGACCGGCGGCTACACCTTC. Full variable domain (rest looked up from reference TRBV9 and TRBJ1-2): DSGVTQTPKHLITATGQRVTLRCSPRSGDLSVYWYQQSLDQGLQFLIQYYNGEERAKGNILERFSAQQFPDLHSELNLSSLELGDSALYFCASSPITGTGGYTFGSGTRLTVV.

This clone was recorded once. CDR3 nucleotides: TGTGCCAGCAGTTCACCTAGCCTCGAGCAGTTCTTC. This codes for CASSSPSLEQFF. The genes are TRBV27 and TRBJ2-1, with a possible D match to TRBD2 (5 bases). The V gene lost 4 bases and the J gene lost 10 bases, with 11 bases spanning the gap. Germline CDR1 and CDR2: MNHEY and SMNVEV (reference sequence). The CDR3 consists of 12 residues.

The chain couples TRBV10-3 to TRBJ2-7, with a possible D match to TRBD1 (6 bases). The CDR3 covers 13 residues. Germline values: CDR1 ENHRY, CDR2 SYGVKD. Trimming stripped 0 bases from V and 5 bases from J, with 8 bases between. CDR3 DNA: TGTGCCATCAGTGAGTCACAGGGCCACGAGCAGTACTTC. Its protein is CAISESQGHEQYF.

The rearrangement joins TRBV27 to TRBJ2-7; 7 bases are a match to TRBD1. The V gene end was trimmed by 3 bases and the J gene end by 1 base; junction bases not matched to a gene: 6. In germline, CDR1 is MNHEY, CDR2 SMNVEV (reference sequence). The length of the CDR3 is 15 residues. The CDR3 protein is CASSFVGTVSYEQYF. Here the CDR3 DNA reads TGTGCCAGCAGTTTTGTCGGGACAGTATCCTACGAGCAGTACTTC.

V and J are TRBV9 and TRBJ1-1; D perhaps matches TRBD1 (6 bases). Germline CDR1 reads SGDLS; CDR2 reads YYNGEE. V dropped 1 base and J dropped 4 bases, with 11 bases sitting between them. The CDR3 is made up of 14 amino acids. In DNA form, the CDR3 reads TGTGCCAGCAGCGTAAGGACAGAGGGCACTGAAGCTTTCTTT. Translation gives CASSVRTEGTEAFF. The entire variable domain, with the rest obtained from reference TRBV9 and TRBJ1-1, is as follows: DSGVTQTPKHLITATGQRVTLRCSPRSGDLSVYWYQQSLDQGLQFLIQYYNGEERAKGNILERFSAQQFPDLHSELNLSSLELGDSALYFCASSVRTEGTEAFFGQGTRLTVV.

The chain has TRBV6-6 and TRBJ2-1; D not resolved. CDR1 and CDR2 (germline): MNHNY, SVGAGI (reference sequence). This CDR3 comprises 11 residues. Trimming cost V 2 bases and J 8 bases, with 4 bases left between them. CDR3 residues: CASSYRDEQFF. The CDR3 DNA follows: TGTGCCAGCAGTTACAGGGATGAGCAGTTCTTC.

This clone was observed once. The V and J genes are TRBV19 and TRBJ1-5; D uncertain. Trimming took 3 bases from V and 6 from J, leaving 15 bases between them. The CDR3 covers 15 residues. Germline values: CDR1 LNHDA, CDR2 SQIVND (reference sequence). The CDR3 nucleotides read TGTGCCAGTAGTATGGGTCTAACAATGGGTCAGCCCCAGCATTTT. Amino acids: CASSMGLTMGQPQHF.

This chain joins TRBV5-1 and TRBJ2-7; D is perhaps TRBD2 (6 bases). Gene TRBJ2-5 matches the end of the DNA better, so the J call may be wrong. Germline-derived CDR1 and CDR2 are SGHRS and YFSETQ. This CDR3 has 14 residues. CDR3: CASSAEEGQETQYF. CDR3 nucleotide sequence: TGCGCCAGCAGCGCGGAGGAGGGCCAAGAGACCCAGTACTTC.

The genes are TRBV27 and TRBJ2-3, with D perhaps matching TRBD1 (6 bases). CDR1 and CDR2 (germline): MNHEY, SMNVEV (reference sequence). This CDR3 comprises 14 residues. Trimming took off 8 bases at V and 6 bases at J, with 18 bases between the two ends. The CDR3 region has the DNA TGTGCCAGCGCCGACAGGAAGAATTCGGATACGCAGTATTTT. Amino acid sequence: CASADRKNSDTQYF.

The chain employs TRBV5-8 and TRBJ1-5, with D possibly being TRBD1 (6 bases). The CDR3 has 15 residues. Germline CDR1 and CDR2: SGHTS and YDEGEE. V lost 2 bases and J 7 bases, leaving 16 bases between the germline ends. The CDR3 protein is CASSLTGSPHQPQHF. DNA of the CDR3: TGTGCCAGCAGCTTAACAGGGTCCCCACACCAGCCCCAGCATTTT.

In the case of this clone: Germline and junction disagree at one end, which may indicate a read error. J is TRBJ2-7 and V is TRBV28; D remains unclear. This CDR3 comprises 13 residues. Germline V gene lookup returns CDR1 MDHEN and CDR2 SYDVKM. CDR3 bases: TGTGCCAGCAGTTTATTGGGCGGCTACGTGCAGTACTTC. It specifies CASSLLGGYVQYF.

In nucleotides, the CDR3 is TGTGCCAGCAGTCCCCGGGACACATTTCTTGGAAATGGCTACACCTTC. Encoded protein: CASSPRDTFLGNGYTF. The chain carries TRBV28 and TRBJ1-2; perhaps TRBD1 as D (6 bases). Germline V gene data show CDR1 as MDHEN and CDR2 as SYDVKM. V lost 5 bases and J lost 6, with 22 bases in between. The CDR3 loop spans 16 amino acids.

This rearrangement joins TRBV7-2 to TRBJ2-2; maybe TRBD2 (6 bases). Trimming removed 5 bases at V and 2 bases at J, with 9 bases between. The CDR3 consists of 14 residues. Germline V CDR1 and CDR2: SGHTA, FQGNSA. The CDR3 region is CASSRDFNTGELFF. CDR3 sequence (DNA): TGTGCCAGCAGCCGGGACTTCAACACCGGGGAGCTGTTTTTT.

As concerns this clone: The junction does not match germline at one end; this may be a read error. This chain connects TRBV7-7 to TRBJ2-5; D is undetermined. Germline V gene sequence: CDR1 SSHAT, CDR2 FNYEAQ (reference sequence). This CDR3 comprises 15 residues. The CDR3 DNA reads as TGTGCTAGCAGCTTATCTCCGAACTTCGGGGAGACCCAGTACTTC. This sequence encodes CASSLSPNFGETQYF.

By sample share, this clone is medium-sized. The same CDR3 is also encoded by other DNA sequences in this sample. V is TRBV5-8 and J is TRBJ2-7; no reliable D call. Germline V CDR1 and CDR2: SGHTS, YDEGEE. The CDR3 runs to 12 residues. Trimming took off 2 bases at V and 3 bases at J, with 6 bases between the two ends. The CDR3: CASSFPGYEQYF. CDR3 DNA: TGTGCCAGCAGCTTCCCCGGCTACGAGCAGTACTTC.